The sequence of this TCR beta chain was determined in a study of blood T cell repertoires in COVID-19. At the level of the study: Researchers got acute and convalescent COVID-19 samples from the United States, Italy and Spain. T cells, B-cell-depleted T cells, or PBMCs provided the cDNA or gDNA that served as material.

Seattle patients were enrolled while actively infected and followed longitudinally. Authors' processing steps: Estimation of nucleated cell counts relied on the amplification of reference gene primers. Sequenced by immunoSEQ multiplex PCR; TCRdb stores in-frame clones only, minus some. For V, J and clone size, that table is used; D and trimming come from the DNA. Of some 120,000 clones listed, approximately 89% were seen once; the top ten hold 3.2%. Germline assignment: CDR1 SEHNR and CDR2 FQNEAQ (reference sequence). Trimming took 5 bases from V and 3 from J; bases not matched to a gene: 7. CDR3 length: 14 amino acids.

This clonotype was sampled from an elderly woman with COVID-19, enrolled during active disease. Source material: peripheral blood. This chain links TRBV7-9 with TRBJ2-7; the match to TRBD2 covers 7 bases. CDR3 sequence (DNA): TGTGCCAGCAGCCCAGGGAGGGGTGACTACGAGCAGTACTTC. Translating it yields CASSPGRGDYEQYF. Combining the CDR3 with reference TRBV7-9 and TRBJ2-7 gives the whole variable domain DTGVSQNPRHKITKRGQNVTFRCDPISEHNRLYWYRQTLGQGPEFLTYFQNEAQLEKSRLLSDRFSAERPKGSFSTLEIQRTEQGDSAMYLCASSPGRGDYEQYFGPGTRLTVT.